This is a list of T cell receptor beta chains from one sample in a study of OX40 agonist ivuxolimab in advanced cancers. Sequencing was performed with immunoSEQ multiplex PCR; in TCRdb, only in-frame clones are kept and a portion is missing. Here the sample spans under 100,000 clones, under 90% being singletons. The sample here was CD4+ or CD8+ T cells sorted from blood, taken in a trial of the OX40 agonist ivuxolimab. Receptor source: an adult with an advanced solid tumor such as melanoma, head and neck, liver or kidney cancer. Each CDR3 is given with its conserved first and last residue. Each record gives: CDR3 DNA, CDR3 protein, J gene, D gene, V gene, clone size. The D gene is left open where the match is weak. Not all rows give a size; the values are once, few, many and, for expanded clones, a class.

TGTGCCAGCAGCCCTATAGTCAATAATTCACCCCTCCACTTT CASSPIVNNSPLHF TRBJ1-6 . TRBV6-1 .
TGTGCCAGCAGTTTCACCGGTCTTACCGGGGAGCTGTTTTTT CASSFTGLTGELFF TRBJ2-2 . TRBV27 few
TGTGCCACCAGCAGAGGTTGGAGCGGGGCTGGAGATACGCAGTATTTT CATSRGWSGAGDTQYF TRBJ2-3 TRBD2 TRBV15 .
TGTGCCAGTAGTATGGGGGGAGATACCGGGGAGCTGTTTTTT CASSMGGDTGELFF TRBJ2-2 . TRBV19 once
TGTGCCAGCAGTCCCCTGACAGGGTACGGCTACACCTTC CASSPLTGYGYTF TRBJ1-2 TRBD1 TRBV28 .
TGTGCCAGCAGCTCCCTCCCGTTGACTAGCGGGGGTACCACAGATACGCAGTATTTT CASSSLPLTSGGTTDTQYF TRBJ2-3 TRBD2 TRBV13 .
TGCGCCAGCAGCCAAGATCGGACACCTTCCTACAATGAGCAGTTCTTC CASSQDRTPSYNEQFF TRBJ2-1 . TRBV4-3 .
TGCGCCAGCAGCTTGGCTGGCCTAGCGGGGTATGAGACCCAGTACTTC CASSLAGLAGYETQYF TRBJ2-5 TRBD2 TRBV5-1 once
TGTGCCAGCAGTTTACCAGGGTACAATGAGCAGTTCTTC CASSLPGYNEQFF TRBJ2-1 . TRBV27 .
TGTGCCAGCAAGCTTACTCTGTCGGGGGCCAACGTCCTGACTTTC CASKLTLSGANVLTF TRBJ2-6 . TRBV2 once
TGTGCCAGCAGCCCCCGGGGTAGCGGGAGAAGGCAGTACTTC CASSPRGSGRRQYF TRBJ2-7 TRBD2 TRBV27 .
TGCGCCAGCAGCCCCGTTATTTCTCCGGAGTTCTACGAGCAGTACTTC CASSPVISPEFYEQYF TRBJ2-7 . TRBV4-3 .
TGTGCCAGCAGCCACCTGGGACAGGGGGAAACCGGGGAGCTGTTTTTT CASSHLGQGETGELFF TRBJ2-2 TRBD1 TRBV4-2 .
TGTGCCAGCAGTCCCTATTTCTGGACGGCTAGAAAAAATCAGCCCCAGCATTTT CASSPYFWTARKNQPQHF TRBJ1-5 . TRBV28 few
TGTGCCAGCAGCATAAACCCCGCGGGAGCCTCCTACAATGAGCAGTTCTTC CASSINPAGASYNEQFF TRBJ2-1 TRBD2 TRBV7-3 .
TGTGCCAGCCACCACAGGGGTATCGCTTTCTTT CASHHRGIAFF TRBJ1-1 TRBD1 TRBV5-8 .
TGTGCCATCAGTGAGGAAGACATGTTGGTGCCTGGAAACACCATATATTTT CAISEEDMLVPGNTIYF TRBJ1-3 . TRBV10-3 .
TGTGCCAGCAGCCCTAAGGGCTCTGGAAACACCATATATTTT CASSPKGSGNTIYF TRBJ1-3 . TRBV6-5 .
TGTGCCAGCAGTTACGGGACAGATTTCTACAATGAGCAGTTCTTC CASSYGTDFYNEQFF TRBJ2-1 TRBD1 TRBV25-1 .
TGCAGCGTCGCCGGAACACCAGGCCGACTAGCGGACGAGCAGTACTTC CSVAGTPGRLADEQYF TRBJ2-7 TRBD2 TRBV29-1 .
TGTGCCAGCAGTCCCAGCGGAGGGGCCCTCAATGAGCAGTTCTTC CASSPSGGALNEQFF TRBJ2-1 . TRBV6-5 .
TGTGCCAGCTACGGGACAGCCTATGGCTACACCTTC CASYGTAYGYTF TRBJ1-2 TRBD1 TRBV28 .
TGTGCCAGCAGCGTGGCCGGGCCAGGAGGGGGTGAGCAGTTCTTC CASSVAGPGGGEQFF TRBJ2-1 . TRBV9 .
TGCGCCAGCAGCCCGGGACCAGATTCGAGCTCCTATAATTCACCCCTCCACTTT CASSPGPDSSSYNSPLHF TRBJ1-6 . TRBV5-1 .
TGCGCCAGCAGCCAAGATGAACGGACTCCTGGCTATGGCTACACCTTC CASSQDERTPGYGYTF TRBJ1-2 . TRBV4-3 .
TGTGCCAGCAGCCCTAACCCGGCACTCACAGATACGCAGTATTTT CASSPNPALTDTQYF TRBJ2-3 . TRBV7-6 .
TGCGCCAGCAGCGGACTAGGGGGAACAGTACTCTACGAGCAGTACTTC CASSGLGGTVLYEQYF TRBJ2-7 . TRBV5-1 .
TGTGCCAGCAGGTTTTCACAGGAGCAGTACTTC CASRFSQEQYF TRBJ2-7 . TRBV2 .